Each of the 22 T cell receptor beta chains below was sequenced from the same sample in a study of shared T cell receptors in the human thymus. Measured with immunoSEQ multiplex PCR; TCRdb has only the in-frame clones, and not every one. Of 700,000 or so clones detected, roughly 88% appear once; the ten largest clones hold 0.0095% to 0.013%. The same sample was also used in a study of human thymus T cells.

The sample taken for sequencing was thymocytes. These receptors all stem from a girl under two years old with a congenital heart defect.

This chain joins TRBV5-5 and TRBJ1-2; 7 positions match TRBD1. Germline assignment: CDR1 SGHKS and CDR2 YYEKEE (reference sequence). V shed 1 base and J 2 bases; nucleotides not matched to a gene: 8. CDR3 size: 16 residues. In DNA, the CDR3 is TGTGCCAGCAGCTTGTACTCCTGGGACAGCAACTATGGCTACACCTTC. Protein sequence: CASSLYSWDSNYGYTF.

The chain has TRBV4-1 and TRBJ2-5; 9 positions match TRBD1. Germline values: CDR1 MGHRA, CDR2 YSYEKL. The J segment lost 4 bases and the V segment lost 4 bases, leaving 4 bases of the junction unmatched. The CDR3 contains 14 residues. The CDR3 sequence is CASSLRQGVETQYF. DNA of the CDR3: TGCGCCAGCAGCCTTCGACAGGGGGTAGAGACCCAGTACTTC.

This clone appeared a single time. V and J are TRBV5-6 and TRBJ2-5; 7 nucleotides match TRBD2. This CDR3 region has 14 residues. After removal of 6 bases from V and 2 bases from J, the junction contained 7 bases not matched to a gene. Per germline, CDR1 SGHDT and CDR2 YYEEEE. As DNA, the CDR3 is TGTGCCAGCATAGGCGGGGGTTCTCAAGAGACCCAGTACTTC. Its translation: CASIGGGSQETQYF.

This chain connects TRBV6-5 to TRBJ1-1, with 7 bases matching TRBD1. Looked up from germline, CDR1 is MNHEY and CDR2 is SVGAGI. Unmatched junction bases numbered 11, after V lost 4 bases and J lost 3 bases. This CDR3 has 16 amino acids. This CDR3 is CASSCRRGRQYTEAFF. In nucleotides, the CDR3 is TGTGCCAGCAGTTGTCGCAGGGGGAGGCAGTACACTGAAGCTTTCTTT.

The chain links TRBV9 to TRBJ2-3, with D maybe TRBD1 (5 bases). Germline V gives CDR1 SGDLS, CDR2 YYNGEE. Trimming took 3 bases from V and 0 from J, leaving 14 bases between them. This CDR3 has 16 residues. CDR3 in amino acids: CASSGVNGASTDTQYF. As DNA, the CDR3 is TGTGCCAGCAGCGGGGTTAATGGGGCGAGCACAGATACGCAGTATTTT.

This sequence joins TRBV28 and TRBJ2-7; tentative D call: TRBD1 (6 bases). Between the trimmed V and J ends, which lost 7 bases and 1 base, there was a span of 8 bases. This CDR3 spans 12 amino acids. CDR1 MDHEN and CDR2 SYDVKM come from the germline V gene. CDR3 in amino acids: CASKGESYEQYF. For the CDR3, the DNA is TGTGCCAGCAAGGGGGAATCCTACGAGCAGTACTTC. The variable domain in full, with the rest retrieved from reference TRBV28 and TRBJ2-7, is DVKVTQSSRYLVKRTGEKVFLECVQDMDHENMFWYRQDPGLGLRLIYFSYDVKMKEKGDIPEGYSVSREKKERFSLILESASTNQTSMYLCASKGESYEQYFGPGTRLTVT.

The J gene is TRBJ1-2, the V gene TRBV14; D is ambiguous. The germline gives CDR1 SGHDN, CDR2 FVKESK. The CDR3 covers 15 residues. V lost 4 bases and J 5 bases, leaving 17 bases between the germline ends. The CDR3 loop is CASSPTVLSGYGYTF. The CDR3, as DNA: TGTGCCAGCAGCCCCACAGTCCTAAGTGGTTATGGCTACACCTTC. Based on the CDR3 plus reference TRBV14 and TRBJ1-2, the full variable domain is EAGVTQFPSHSVIEKGQTVTLRCDPISGHDNLYWYRRVMGKEIKFLLHFVKESKQDESGMPNNRFLAERTGGTYSTLKVQPAELEDSGVYFCASSPTVLSGYGYTFGSGTRLTVV.

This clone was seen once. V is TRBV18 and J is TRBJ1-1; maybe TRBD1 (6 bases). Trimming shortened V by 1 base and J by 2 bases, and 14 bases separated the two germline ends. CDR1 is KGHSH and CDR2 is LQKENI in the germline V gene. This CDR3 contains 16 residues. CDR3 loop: CASSPLEGDINTEAFF. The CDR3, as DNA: TGTGCCAGCTCACCACTAGAAGGGGACATCAACACTGAAGCTTTCTTT. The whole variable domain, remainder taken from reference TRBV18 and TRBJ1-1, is NAGVMQNPRHLVRRRGQEARLRCSPMKGHSHVYWYRQLPEEGLKFMVYLQKENIIDESGMPKERFSAEFPKEGPSILRIQQVVRGDSAAYFCASSPLEGDINTEAFFGQGTRLTVV.

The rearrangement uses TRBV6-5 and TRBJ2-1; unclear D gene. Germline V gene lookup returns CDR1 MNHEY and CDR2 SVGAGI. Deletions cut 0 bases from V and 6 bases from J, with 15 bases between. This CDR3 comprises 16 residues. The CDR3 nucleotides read TGTGCCAGCAGTTACTCGAAACAGCCAATTCTCAATGAGCAGTTCTTC. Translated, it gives CASSYSKQPILNEQFF.

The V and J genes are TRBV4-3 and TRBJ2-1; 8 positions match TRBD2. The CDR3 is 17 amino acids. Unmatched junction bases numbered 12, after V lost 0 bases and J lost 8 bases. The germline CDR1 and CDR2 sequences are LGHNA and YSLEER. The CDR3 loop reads CASSQDGRGGRVHEQFF. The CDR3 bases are TGCGCCAGCAGCCAAGATGGCCGGGGGGGCCGCGTCCATGAGCAGTTCTTC.

The CDR3 protein is CSVAGLAGYYEQYF. In nucleotides, the CDR3 is TGCAGCGTTGCGGGACTAGCGGGATACTACGAGCAGTACTTC. The genes are TRBV29-1 and TRBJ2-7, with 13 nucleotides matching TRBD2. In germline, CDR1 is SQVTM, CDR2 ANQGSEA. Trimming at V came to 4 bases and at J to 3 bases, leaving 3 bases not matched to a gene. The CDR3 length is 14 residues.

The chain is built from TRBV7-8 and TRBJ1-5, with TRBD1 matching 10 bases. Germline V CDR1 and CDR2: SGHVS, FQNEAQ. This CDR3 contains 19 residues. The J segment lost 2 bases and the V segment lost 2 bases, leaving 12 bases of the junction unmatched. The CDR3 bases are TGTGCCAGCAGCTTATCTTGGAGACAGGGGGCGAGGGGCAATCAGCCCCAGCATTTT. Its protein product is CASSLSWRQGARGNQPQHF.

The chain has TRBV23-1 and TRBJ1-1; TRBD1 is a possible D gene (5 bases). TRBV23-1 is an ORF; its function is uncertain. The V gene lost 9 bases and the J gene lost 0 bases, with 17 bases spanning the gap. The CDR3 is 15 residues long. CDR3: CARNERRALNTEAFF. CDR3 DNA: TGCGCCAGAAACGAACGCAGGGCTTTGAACACTGAAGCTTTCTTT.

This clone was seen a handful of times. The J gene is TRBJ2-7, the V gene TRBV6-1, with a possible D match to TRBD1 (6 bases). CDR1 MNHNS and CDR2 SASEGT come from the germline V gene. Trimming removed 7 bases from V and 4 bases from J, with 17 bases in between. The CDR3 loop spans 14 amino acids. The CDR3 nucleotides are TGTGCCAGCAATCCGGGGCCAGGACAGTACGAGCAGTACTTC. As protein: CASNPGPGQYEQYF.

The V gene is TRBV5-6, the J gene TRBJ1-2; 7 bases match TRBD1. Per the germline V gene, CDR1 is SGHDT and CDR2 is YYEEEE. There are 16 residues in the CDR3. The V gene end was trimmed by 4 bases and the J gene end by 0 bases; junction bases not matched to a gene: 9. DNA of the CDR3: TGTGCCAGCAGCATCGACAGGGCCCCCTCTAACTATGGCTACACCTTC. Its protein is CASSIDRAPSNYGYTF. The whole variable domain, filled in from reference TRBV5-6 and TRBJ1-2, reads DAGVTQSPTHLIKTRGQQVTLRCSPKSGHDTVSWYQQALGQGPQFIFQYYEEEERQRGNFPDRFSGHQFPNYSSELNVNALLLGDSALYLCASSIDRAPSNYGYTFGSGTRLTVV.

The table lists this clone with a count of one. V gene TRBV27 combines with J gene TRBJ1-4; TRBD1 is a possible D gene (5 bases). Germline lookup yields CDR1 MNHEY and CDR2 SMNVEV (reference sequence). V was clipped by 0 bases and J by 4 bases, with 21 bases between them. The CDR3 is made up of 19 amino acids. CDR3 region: CASSLSIPDWPGNNEKLFF. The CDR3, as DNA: TGTGCCAGCAGTTTATCAATCCCCGACTGGCCAGGGAATAATGAAAAACTGTTTTTT.

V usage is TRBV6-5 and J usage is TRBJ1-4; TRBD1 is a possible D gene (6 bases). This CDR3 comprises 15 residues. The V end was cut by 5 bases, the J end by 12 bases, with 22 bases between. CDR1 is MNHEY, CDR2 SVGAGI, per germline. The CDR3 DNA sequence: TGTGCCAGCAGTCCTTCCTGGGACACCGGGTTCGAACTGTTTTTT. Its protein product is CASSPSWDTGFELFF.

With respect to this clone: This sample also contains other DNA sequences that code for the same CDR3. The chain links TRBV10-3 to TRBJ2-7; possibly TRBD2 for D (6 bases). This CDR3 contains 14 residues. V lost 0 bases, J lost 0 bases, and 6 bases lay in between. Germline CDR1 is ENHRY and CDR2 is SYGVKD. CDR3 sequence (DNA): TGTGCCATCAGTGAGTCCGGGAGCTCCTACGAGCAGTACTTC. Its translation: CAISESGSSYEQYF.

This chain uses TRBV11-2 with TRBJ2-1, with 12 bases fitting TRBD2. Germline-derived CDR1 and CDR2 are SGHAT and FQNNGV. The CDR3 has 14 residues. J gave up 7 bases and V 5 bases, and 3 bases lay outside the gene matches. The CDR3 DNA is TGTGCCAGCAGCCATGGACTAGCGGGGAATGAGCAGTTCTTC. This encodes CASSHGLAGNEQFF. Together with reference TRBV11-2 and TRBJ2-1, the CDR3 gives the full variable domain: EAGVAQSPRYKIIEKRQSVAFWCNPISGHATLYWYQQILGQGPKLLIQFQNNGVVDDSQLPKDRFSAERLKGVDSTLKIQPAKLEDSAVYLCASSHGLAGNEQFFGPGTRLTVL.

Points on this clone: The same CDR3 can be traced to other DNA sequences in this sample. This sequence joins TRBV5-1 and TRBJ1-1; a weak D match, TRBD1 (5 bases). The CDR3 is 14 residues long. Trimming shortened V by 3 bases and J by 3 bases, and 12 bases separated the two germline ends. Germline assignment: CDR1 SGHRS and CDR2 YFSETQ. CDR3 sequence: CASSSSGEHTEAFF. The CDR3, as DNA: TGCGCCAGCAGCTCCTCGGGGGAACACACTGAAGCTTTCTTT.

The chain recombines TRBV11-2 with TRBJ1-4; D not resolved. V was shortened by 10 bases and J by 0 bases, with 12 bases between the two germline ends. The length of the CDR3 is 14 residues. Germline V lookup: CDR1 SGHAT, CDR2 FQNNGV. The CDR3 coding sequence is TGTGCCACCAAAATGAGGGCAACTAATGAAAAACTGTTTTTT. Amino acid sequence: CATKMRATNEKLFF.

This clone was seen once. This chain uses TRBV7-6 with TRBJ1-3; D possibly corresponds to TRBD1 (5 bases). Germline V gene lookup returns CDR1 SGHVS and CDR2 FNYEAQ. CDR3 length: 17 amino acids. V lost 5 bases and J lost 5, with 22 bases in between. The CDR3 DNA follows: TGTGCCAGCAGCCCTTCCAAGGGCAGGGAATGGCGAAACACCATATATTTT. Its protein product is CASSPSKGREWRNTIYF.